This T cell receptor beta chain originates from a study of cytomegalovirus exposure and HLA in healthy donors. Study-wide results and limits: Rarity characterized most TCR sequences, yet some public TCRs appeared in many donors.

The assay was immunoSEQ multiplex PCR, and TCRdb's table has in-frame clones only and misses some. The table shows 200,000 to 250,000 clones, with over 80% occurring only once. From germline, CDR1 is ENHRY and CDR2 SYGVKD. V was pared by 2 bases and J by 5 bases, with 2 bases of the junction left unmatched. The CDR3 has 14 amino acids. Remarks on this clone: Its antigen is unidentified.

The rearrangement joins TRBV10-3 to TRBJ1-2; 10 nucleotides line up with TRBD1. The origin of this receptor is a woman aged 18-29 years in good health and CMV-seronegative. Input material: PBMCs. The CDR3 coding sequence is TGTGCCATCAGTGAGGGGACAGGGGAGTATGGCTACACCTTC. Protein product: CAISEGTGEYGYTF.